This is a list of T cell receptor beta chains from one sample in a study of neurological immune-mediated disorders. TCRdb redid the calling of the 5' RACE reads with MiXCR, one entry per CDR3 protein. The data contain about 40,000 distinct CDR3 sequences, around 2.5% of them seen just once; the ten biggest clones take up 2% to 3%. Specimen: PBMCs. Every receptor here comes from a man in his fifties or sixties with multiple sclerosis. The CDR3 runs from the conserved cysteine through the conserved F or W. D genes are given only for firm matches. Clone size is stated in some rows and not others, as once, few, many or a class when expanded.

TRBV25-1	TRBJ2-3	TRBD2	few	TGTGCCAGCAGTCGACTAGCGGGGCCGGCAGATACGCAGTATTTT	CASSRLAGPADTQYF
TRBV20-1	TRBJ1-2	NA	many	TGCAGTGCTAGAGTTGCGGCCAGTTTAACTATCTCCTTC	CSARVAASLTISF
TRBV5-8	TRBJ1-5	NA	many	TGTGCCACCGATCGGGGAATTTGGCAGCCCCAGCATTTT	CATDRGIWQPQHF
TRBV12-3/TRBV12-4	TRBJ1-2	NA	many	TGTGCCAGCAGTCGTGACAGCGCGCCTAACTATGGCTACACCTTC	CASSRDSAPNYGYTF
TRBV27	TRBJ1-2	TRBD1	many	TGTGCCAGCAGAGGACAGGGTAACAACTATGGCTACACCTTC	CASRGQGNNYGYTF
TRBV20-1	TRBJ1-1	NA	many	TGCAGTGCCCCGTTGAACACTGAAGCTTTCTTT	CSAPLNTEAFF
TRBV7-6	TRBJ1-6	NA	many	TGTGCCAGCAGCCAGGGTGAAGCCCTCCACTTT	CASSQGEALHF
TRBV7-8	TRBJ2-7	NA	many	TGTGCCAGCAGCTTAGTGCGTGGTCAGGGCCCCTACGAGCAGTACTTC	CASSLVRGQGPYEQYF
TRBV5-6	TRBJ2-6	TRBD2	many	TGTGCCAGCAGCTTTTCGGTGGGGGAGGGCTCTGGGGCCAACGTCCTGACTTTC	CASSFSVGEGSGANVLTF
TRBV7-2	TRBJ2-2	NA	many	TGTGCCAGCAGCTTAGAGGCGGCCAAGAACACCGGGGAGCTGTTTTTT	CASSLEAAKNTGELFF
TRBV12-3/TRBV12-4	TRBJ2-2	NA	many	TGTGCCAGCAGGTACTCCGGACGCGCAAACACCGGGGAGCTGTTTTTT	CASRYSGRANTGELFF
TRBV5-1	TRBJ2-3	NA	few	TGCGCCAGCAGCCCCGGGCCCGCCGGGGGCACAGATACGCAGTATTTT	CASSPGPAGGTDTQYF
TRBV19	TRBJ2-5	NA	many	TGTGCCAGTAGTATTTCAGGTCCCCAAGAGACCCAGTACTTC	CASSISGPQETQYF
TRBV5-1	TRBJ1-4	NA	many	TGCGCCAGCAGCAGGACAAACAAAAATGAAAAACTGTTTTTT	CASSRTNKNEKLFF
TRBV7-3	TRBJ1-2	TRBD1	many	TGTGCCAGCAGCTCCGGACAGGGGGCGGGTGGCTACACCTTC	CASSSGQGAGGYTF
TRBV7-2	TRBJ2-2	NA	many	TGTGCCAGCAGCTTAGGATCTACAGCCGGGGAGCTGTTTTTT	CASSLGSTAGELFF
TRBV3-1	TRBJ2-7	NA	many	TGTGCCAGCAGCCAACCGGGCGTCTACGAGCAGTACTTC	CASSQPGVYEQYF
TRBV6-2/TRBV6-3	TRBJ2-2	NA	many	TGTGCCAGCAGGGAAAACACCGGGGAGCTGTTTTTT	CASRENTGELFF
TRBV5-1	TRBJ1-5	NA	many	TGCGCCAGCAGCGCGTGGGGGGATCAGCCCCAGAATTTT	CASSAWGDQPQNF
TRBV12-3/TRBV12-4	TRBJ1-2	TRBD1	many	TGTGCCAGCAGCCGACGACAGGGGGATGGCTACACCTTC	CASSRRQGDGYTF
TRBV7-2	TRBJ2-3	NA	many	TGTGCCAGCAGCGTGGGGGGTGGGACAGATACGCAGTATTTT	CASSVGGGTDTQYF
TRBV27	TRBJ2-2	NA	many	TGTGCCAGCAGTTTAGCACAGGCGAACGCGAACACCGGGGAGCTGTTTTTT	CASSLAQANANTGELFF
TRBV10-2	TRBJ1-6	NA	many	TGCGCCAGCGGACGTCCGGGACGGGATTCACCCCTCCACTTT	CASGRPGRDSPLHF
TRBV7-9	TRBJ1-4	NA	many	TGTGCCAGCAGCCCACGGACGGATGAAAAACTGTTTTTT	CASSPRTDEKLFF
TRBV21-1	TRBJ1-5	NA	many	TGTGCCAGCAGCGGCCTGGGAGGGCAGCCCCAGAATTTT	CASSGLGGQPQNF
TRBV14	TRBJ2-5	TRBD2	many	TGTGCCAGCAGCCAGATCGGGGTAGCGGGGGCCCGAGAGACCCAGTACTTC	CASSQIGVAGARETQYF
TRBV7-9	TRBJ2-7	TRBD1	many	TGTGCCAGCAGCAAGGGACAGGGGGCCTTCGAGCAGTACTTC	CASSKGQGAFEQYF
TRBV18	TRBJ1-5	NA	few	TGTGCCAGCTCACCGGCCTGGATCGGGCAGCCCCAGCATTTT	CASSPAWIGQPQHF
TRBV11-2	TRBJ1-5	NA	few	TGTGCCAGCAGCTTAGATCTGGGGGGGCCCCAGCATTTT	CASSLDLGGPQHF
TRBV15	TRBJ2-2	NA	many	TGTGCCACCAGCACCCTGGCAGGGAAGAACACCGGGGAGCTGTTTTTT	CATSTLAGKNTGELFF
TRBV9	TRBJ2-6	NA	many	TGTGCCAGCAGCGTAGGGGCCTCAGGGGCCAACGTCCTGACTTTC	CASSVGASGANVLTF
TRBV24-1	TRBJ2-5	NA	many	TGTGCCACCAGTGATTCGAGGGGCGGGGAGACCCAGTACTTC	CATSDSRGGETQYF
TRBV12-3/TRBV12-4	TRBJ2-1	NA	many	TGTGCCAGCACAAAAGGGATGAGCTCCTACAATGAGCAGTTCTTC	CASTKGMSSYNEQFF
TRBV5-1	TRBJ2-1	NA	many	TGCGCCAGCAGCTTGGAGTTCGGATCAGGAGGTGGTGAGCAGTTCTTC	CASSLEFGSGGGEQFF
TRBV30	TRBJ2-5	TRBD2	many	TGTGCCTGGAGTAGCGGGGGGGCTGGGACCCAGTACTTC	CAWSSGGAGTQYF
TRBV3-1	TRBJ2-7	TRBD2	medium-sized	TGTGCCAGGGGAGGGTGCGAGCAGTACTTC	CARGGCEQYF
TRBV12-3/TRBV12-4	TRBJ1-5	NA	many	TGTGCCAGCATTGACCGGGTATCCCTTAGCAATCAGCCCCAGCATTTT	CASIDRVSLSNQPQHF
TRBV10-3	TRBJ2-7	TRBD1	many	TGTGCCATCAGTGACCCCGGGACAGCCTACGAGCAGTACTTC	CAISDPGTAYEQYF
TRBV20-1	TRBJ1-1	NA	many	TGCAGTGCTAGACCCTTCGGACGTAACACTGAAGCTTTCTTT	CSARPFGRNTEAFF
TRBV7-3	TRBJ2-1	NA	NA	TGTGCCAGCAGCTTAAGCTCTGGGCGGAATGAGCAGTTCTTC	CASSLSSGRNEQFF
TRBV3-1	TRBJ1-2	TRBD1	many	TGTGCCAGCAGTAGACAGGGGCTCCTTGACTATGGCTACACCTTC	CASSRQGLLDYGYTF
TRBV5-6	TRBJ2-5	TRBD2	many	TGTGCCAGCAGCGAGGGGACTAGCGGGGGTCAGGAGACCCAGTACTTC	CASSEGTSGGQETQYF
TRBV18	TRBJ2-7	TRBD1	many	TGTGCCAGCTCCCTAGACAGGGATTACGAGCAGTACTTC	CASSLDRDYEQYF
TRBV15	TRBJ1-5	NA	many	TGTGCCACCAGCAGAGAATATCAGGGGCCCCATCAGCCCCAGCATTTT	CATSREYQGPHQPQHF
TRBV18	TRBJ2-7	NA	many	TGTGCCAGCTCACCAGGGACCTACGAGCAGTACTTC	CASSPGTYEQYF
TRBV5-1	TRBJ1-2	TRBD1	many	TGCGCCAGCAGCTTGCCGACCGGGACAGGGGGCCTTGGCTACACCTTC	CASSLPTGTGGLGYTF
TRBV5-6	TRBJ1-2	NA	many	TGTGCCAGCAGCTTGGCTGGGGTTGAATATGGCTACACCTTC	CASSLAGVEYGYTF
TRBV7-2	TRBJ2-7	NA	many	TGTGCCAGCAGCTTAGTGGCCTACGAGCAGTACTTC	CASSLVAYEQYF
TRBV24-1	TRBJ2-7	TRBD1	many	TGTGCCACCAGTGATTTGCGGGGACAGGGTGTTTACGAGCAGTACTTC	CATSDLRGQGVYEQYF
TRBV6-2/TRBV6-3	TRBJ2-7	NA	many	TGTGCCAGCAGTTACTTGGCAGGGAGCGAGCAGTACTTC	CASSYLAGSEQYF